This TCR beta chain was profiled in a study of T cells in Graves' hyperthyroidism and ophthalmopathy. General study points: Most thyroid-expanded clonotypes above 0.001 were also found in blood.

This clonotype was counted many times. The target antigen is unknown. Amplified regions were TCR beta CDR3 sequences from RNA transcripts. Carried out on the TCR CDR3, a first-round RT-PCR used the HTBI primer set. TCRdb processed the multiplex PCR reads anew with MiXCR; each CDR3 protein has one entry. The table has about 560,000 distinct CDR3 sequences, approximately 15% seen once. V was trimmed by 3 bases and J by 0 bases, leaving 15 bases between them. Per the germline V gene, CDR1 is GTSNPN and CDR2 is SVGIG (reference sequence). The CDR3 is 16 residues long. Any patient presenting with uncontrolled infection, other autoimmune disease, pregnancy or lactation was left out.

Specimen: blood. The receptor comes from a woman younger than 30 with Graves' hyperthyroidism. V and J are TRBV30 and TRBJ1-5; TRBD1 might be the D (5 bases). Here the CDR3 reads CAWRGPGSPSNQPQHF. CDR3 DNA sequence: TGTGCCTGGAGAGGCCCAGGGTCCCCTAGCAATCAGCCCCAGCATTTT.